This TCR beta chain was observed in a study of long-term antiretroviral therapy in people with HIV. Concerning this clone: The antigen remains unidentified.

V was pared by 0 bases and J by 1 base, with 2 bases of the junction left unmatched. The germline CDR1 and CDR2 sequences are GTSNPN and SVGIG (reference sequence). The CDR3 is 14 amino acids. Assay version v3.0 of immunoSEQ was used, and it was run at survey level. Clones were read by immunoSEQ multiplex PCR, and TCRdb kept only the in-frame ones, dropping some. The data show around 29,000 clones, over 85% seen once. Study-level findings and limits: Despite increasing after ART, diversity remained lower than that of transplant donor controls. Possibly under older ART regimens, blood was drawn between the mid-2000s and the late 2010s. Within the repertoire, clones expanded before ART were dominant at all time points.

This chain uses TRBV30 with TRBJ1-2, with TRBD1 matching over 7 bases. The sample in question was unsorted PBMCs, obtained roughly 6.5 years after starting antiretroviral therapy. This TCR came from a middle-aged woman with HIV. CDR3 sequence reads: CAWSVGQFNYGYTF. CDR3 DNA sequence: TGTGCCTGGAGTGTGGGACAGTTTAACTATGGCTACACCTTC.